Included here is one T cell receptor (beta chain) sequence, with context. The antigen it binds to is not known. Base qualities are not provided; no much larger clone lies one nucleotide away. The germline ends are 17 bases apart after V is trimmed by 7 bases and J by 2 bases. According to the germline V gene, CDR1 reads SGHRS and CDR2 reads YFSETQ. From the cysteine up to the phenylalanine, the CDR3 has a length of 15 residues. Kept here is only the CDR3 DNA, which spans 45 bases and is read in frame from base 1. The data belong to a study of Ad26.COV2.S vaccination and SARS-CoV-2 variants listed by TCRdb under 2021. About the investigation overall: Donors in the vaccine arm were drawn from COV1001, a multicentre, randomized, double-blind, placebo-controlled phase I-IIa trial testing Ad26.COV2.S in healthy adults. Participants in the trial were split at random into five groups of five each, receiving low-dose or high-dose Ad26.COV2.S once or twice, or else placebo on both occasions. Sequencing of the TCRbeta repertoire served to evaluate the specificity and breadth of SARS-CoV-2-reactive T cell receptors following Ad26.COV2.S vaccination. Ad26.COV2.S was administered intramuscularly at a dose of 5x10^10 or 1x10^11 viral particles, either as one shot or as two shots given 56 days apart. Investigators did not know the trial group allocation while performing experiments and assessing outcomes. A total of some 30 samples were included in the TCR-sequenced set, comprising roughly 19 Ad26.COV2.S vaccine recipients, 5 placebo recipients and 8 SARS-CoV-2 convalescent individuals.

General study outcomes and caveats: Non-spike TCR breadth was comparable between vaccine and placebo recipients, consistent with the vaccine containing only spike. According to the authors, total T cell responses may have been underestimated by the TCR breadth and depth analyses. Spike-specific TCR breadth was higher in Ad26.COV2.S recipients than in placebo recipients (P = 0.0014). The study was not powered to compare responses between vaccine doses or regimens. Substantial breadth of spike-specific CD8+ and CD4+ T cell responses was reported after vaccination.

TCRbeta CDR3 regions were sequenced with the immunoSEQ Assay. After extraction, genomic DNA underwent amplification by bias-controlled multiplex PCR, followed by high-throughput sequencing. Per the source publication's procedure: To quantify the absolute abundance of every unique TCRbeta CDR3 region, sequences were collapsed and filtered. T cell fraction was estimated by normalization of TCRbeta template counts to usable DNA, with usable DNA being measured through amplification of reference genes present in all nucleated cells. Repertoire TCRs were annotated as SARS-CoV-2-specific by exact matching of V gene, CDR3 amino acid sequence and J gene to a known reactive TCR set. The reference SARS-CoV-2 TCR set was derived from MIRA and filtered for enrichment in COVID-19-positive ImmuneCODE repertoires, a step that removed public or cross-reactive TCRs. Drawing on the MIRA antigens, annotated TCRs were analysed further at the level of specific ORF or position within ORF. Depth was the summed frequency of annotated unique rearrangements, while breadth was defined as annotated unique rearrangements over total unique productive rearrangements. Two-sided Wilcoxon rank-sum tests were used to compare TCR breadth between groups. What TCRdb holds here is the immuneACCESS table cut down to in-frame rearrangements. Part of the clones is not present; checked against another copy, under half of the missing clones reflect an unresolved V gene, and the others are unexplained. V, J and clone size derive from that table, while D and trimming were established from the DNA sequence. The sample includes about 350,000 clones, with about nine tenths observed a single time. The top ten clonotypes cover around 6.6% of the sample.

The treatment or condition label corresponds to: roughly 20 received Ad26.COV2.S at low or high dose, single or two shots; roughly five received placebo; per-sample allocation not given. Repertoires of vaccine and placebo recipients were sequenced from samples collected on day 63 after the first injection. In Cohort 1b, about two dozen adults aged 18-55 years were enrolled at a single site in Boston, USA, between 29 July and 7 August 2020. Ad26.COV2.S was a replication-incompetent adenovirus type 26 vector expressing a prefusion-stabilized SARS-CoV-2 spike protein from the original Wuhan strain. Source: peripheral blood, taken in a trial of Ad26.COV2.S vaccine versus placebo. The V gene is TRBV5-1 and the J gene is TRBJ2-3, with no reliable assignment of the D segment. The TCR originated in a person aged 18 to 59 who received the Ad26.COV2.S COVID-19 vaccine or a placebo. The DNA sequence is TGCGCCAGCCGAAGTCGAGCCGGAGTCACAGATACGCAGTATTTT. Its coded protein is CASRSRAGVTDTQYF.